A single T cell receptor (beta chain) is shown here with its context. HTBI primers from iRepertoire and Arm-PCR of CDR3 regions yielded the TCR beta libraries. One entry per CDR3 protein results from TCRdb running MiXCR on the multiplex PCR reads. This table has approximately 350,000 distinct CDR3 sequences, roughly 20% appearing once. Trimming cost V 2 bases and J 0 bases, with 5 bases left between them. Germline CDR1 SGHAT, CDR2 FQNNGV. CDR3 size: 13 residues. These data belong to a study of regulatory T cells in long-lasting Graves disease. Time point noted: persistent/refractory GD, antithyroid drugs over 5 years with positive TRAb. PBMC RNA was the source of the TCR library. The authors diagnosed Graves' disease using American Thyroid Association guidelines.

Sequencing was performed on peripheral blood mononuclear cells (PBMCs), taken when the disease was refractory, from a patient treated with antithyroid drugs. This receptor was identified in a woman aged 40 to 50 with Graves disease. The V call is TRBV11-2, the J call TRBJ2-7; D call uncertain. The CDR3 region is CASSLSTSYEQYF. The CDR3 nucleotides are TGTGCCAGCAGCTTAAGTACCTCCTACGAGCAGTACTTC.